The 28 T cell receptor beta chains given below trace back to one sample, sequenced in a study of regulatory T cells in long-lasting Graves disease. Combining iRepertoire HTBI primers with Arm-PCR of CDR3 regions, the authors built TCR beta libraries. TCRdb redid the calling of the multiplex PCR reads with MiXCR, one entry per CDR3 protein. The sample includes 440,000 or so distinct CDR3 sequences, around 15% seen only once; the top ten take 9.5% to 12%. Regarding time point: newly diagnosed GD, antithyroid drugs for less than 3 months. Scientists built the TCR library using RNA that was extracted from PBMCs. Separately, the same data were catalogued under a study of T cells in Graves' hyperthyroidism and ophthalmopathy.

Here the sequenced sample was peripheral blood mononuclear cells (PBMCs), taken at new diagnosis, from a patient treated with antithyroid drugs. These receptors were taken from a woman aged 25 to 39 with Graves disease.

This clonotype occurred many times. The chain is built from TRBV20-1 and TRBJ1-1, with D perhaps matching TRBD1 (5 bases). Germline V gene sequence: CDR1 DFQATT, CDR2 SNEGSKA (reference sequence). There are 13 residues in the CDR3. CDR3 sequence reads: CRLKGMGDTEAFF. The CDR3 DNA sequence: TGCAGACTGAAGGGGATGGGGGACACTGAAGCTTTCTTT.

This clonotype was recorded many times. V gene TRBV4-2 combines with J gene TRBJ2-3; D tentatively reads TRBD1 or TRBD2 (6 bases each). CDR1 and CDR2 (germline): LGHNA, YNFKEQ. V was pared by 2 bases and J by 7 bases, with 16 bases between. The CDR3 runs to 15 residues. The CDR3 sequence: CASSQPIRGAYTQYF. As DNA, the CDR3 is TGTGCCAGCAGCCAACCCATAAGGGGGGCATATACGCAGTATTTT.

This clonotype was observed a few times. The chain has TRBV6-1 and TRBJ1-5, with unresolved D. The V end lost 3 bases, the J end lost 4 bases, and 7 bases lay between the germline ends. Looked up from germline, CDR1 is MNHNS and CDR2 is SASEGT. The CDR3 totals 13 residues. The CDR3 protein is CASSETVNQPQHF. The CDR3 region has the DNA TGTGCCAGCAGTGAGACGGTTAATCAGCCCCAGCATTTT.

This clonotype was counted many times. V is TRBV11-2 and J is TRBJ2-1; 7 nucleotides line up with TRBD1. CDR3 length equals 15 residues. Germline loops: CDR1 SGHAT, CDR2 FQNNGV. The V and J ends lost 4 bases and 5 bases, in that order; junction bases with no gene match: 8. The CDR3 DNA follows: TGTGCCAGCAGCTCACAGGGGTATCTCGACAATGAGCAGTTCTTC. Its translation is CASSSQGYLDNEQFF. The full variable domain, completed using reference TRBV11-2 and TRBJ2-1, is EAGVAQSPRYKIIEKRQSVAFWCNPISGHATLYWYQQILGQGPKLLIQFQNNGVVDDSQLPKDRFSAERLKGVDSTLKIQPAKLEDSAVYLCASSSQGYLDNEQFFGPGTRLTVL.

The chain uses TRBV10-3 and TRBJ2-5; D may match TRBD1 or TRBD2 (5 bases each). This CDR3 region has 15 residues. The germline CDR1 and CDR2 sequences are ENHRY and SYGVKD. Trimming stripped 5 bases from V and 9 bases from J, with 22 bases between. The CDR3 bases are TGTGCCATCAGTTCGGGGACGGACGCCCGGACGGCCCAGTACTTC. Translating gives CAISSGTDARTAQYF.

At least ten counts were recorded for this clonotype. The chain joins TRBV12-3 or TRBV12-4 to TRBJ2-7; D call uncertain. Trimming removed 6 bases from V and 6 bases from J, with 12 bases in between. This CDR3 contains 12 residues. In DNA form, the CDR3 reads TGTGCCAGCAGCCATGCCGGACCCGAGCAGTACTTC. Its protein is CASSHAGPEQYF.

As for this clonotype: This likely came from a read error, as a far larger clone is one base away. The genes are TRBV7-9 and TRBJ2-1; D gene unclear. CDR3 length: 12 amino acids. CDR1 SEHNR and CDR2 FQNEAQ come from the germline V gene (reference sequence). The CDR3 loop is CASNLGYNEQFF. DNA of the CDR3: TGTGCCAGCAACTTAGGCTACAATGAGCAGTTCTTC.

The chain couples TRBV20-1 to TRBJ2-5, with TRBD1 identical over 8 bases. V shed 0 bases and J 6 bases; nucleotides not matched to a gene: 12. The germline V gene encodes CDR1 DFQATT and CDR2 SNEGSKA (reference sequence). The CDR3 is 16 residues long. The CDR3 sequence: CSARDPETGAQQTQYF. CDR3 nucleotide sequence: TGCAGTGCTAGAGATCCCGAGACAGGGGCCCAGCAGACCCAGTACTTC.

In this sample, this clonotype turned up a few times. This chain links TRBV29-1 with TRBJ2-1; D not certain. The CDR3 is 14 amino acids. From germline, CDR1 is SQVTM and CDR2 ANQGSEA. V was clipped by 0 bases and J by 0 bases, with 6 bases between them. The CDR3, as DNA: TGCAGCGTTGAAGATCCCAGCTCCTACAATGAGCAGTTCTTC. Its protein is CSVEDPSSYNEQFF.

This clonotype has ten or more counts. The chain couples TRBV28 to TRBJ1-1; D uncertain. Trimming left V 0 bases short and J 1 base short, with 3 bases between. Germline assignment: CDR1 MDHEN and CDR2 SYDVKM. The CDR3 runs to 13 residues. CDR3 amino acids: CASSLWSNTEAFF. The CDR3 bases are TGTGCCAGCAGTTTATGGTCGAACACTGAAGCTTTCTTT.

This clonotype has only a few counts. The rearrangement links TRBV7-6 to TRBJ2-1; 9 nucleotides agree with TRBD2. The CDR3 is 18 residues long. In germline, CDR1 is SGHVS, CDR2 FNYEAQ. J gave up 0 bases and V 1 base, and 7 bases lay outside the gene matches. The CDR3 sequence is CASSLGGTSWSSYNEQFF. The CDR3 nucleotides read TGTGCCAGCAGCTTAGGGGGGACTAGCTGGAGCTCCTACAATGAGCAGTTCTTC.

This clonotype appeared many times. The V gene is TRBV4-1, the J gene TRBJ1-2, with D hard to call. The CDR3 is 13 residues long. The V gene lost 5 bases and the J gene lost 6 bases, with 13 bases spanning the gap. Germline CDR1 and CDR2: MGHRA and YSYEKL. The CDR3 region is CASSLQRRDGYTF. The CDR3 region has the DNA TGCGCCAGCAGCTTGCAGAGGAGGGATGGCTACACCTTC.

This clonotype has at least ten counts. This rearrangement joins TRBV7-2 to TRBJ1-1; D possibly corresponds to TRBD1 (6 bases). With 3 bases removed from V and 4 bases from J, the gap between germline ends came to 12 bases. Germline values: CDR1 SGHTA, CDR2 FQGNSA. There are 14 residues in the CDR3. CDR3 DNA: TGTGCCAGCAGCTTGGCCTCAGGGGCCACTGAAGCTTTCTTT. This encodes CASSLASGATEAFF.

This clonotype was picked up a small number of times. The CDR3: CASSVPGGRGTEAFF. The CDR3 DNA reads as TGTGCCAGCAGCGTACCAGGGGGGCGGGGCACTGAAGCTTTCTTT. The rearrangement joins TRBV7-9 to TRBJ1-1; 7 nucleotides match TRBD1. The CDR3 runs to 15 residues. V was pared by 5 bases and J by 4 bases, with 10 bases of the junction left unmatched. The germline V gene encodes CDR1 SEHNR and CDR2 FQNEAQ (reference sequence).

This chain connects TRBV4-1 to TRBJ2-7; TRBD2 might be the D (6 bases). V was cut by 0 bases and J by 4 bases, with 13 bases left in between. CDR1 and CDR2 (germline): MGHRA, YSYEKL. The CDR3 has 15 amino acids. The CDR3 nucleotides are TGCGCCAGCAGCCAAGAAGGCACTAGCTCTTACGAGCAGTACTTC. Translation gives CASSQEGTSSYEQYF.

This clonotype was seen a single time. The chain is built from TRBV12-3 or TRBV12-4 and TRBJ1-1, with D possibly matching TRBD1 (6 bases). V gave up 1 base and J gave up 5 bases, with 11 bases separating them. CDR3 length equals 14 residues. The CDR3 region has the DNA TGTGCCAGCAGTTTAGGCGGGGGCACAACTGAAGCTTTCTTT. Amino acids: CASSLGGGTTEAFF.

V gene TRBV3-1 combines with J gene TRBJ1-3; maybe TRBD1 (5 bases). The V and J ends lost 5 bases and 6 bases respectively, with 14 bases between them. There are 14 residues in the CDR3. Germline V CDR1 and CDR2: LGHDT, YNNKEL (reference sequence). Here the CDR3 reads CASSSTELENTIYF. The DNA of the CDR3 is TGTGCCAGCAGCTCGACAGAATTGGAAAACACCATATATTTT.

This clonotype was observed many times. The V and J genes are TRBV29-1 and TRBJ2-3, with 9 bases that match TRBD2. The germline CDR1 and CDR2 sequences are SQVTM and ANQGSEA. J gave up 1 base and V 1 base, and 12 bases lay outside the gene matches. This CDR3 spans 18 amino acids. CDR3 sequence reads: CSVEGAAGGPRGTDTQYF. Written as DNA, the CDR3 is TGCAGCGTTGAAGGGGCAGCGGGAGGACCCCGGGGCACAGATACGCAGTATTTT.

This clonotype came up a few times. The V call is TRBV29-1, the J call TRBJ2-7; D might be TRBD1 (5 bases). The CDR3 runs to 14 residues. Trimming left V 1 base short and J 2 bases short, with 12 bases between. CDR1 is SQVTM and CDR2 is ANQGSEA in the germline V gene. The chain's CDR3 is CSVEVQGQAYEQYF. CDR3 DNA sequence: TGCAGCGTTGAAGTCCAGGGTCAAGCCTACGAGCAGTACTTC.

As DNA, the CDR3 is TGCAGTGCAAAGAGGTCCATAGCGGGAGTACAAGAGACCCAGTACTTC. The encoded protein is CSAKRSIAGVQETQYF. This chain uses TRBV20-1 with TRBJ2-1; 9 nucleotides line up with TRBD2. The DNA end is more similar to TRBJ2-5, so the J call may be wrong. Germline-derived CDR1 and CDR2 are DFQATT and SNEGSKA (reference sequence). This CDR3 has 16 residues.

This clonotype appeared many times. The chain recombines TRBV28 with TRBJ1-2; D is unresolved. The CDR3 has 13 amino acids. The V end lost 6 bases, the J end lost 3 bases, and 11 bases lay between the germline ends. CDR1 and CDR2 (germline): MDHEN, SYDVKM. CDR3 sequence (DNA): TGTGCCAGCAGCCTCACGGGATACTATGGCTACACCTTC. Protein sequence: CASSLTGYYGYTF.

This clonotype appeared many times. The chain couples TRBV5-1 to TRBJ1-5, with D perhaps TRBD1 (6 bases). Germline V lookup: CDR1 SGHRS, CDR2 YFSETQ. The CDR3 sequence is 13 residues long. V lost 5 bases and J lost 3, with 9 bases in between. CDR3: CASRQGYNQPQHF. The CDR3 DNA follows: TGCGCCAGCAGACAGGGCTACAATCAGCCCCAGCATTTT.

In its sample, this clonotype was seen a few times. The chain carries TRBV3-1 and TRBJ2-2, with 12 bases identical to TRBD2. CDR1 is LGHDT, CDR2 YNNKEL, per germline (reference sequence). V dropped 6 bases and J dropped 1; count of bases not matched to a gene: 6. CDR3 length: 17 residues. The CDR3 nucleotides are TGTGCCAGCAGATCCGGGACTAGCGGGTTGAACACCGGGGAGCTGTTTTTT. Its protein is CASRSGTSGLNTGELFF.

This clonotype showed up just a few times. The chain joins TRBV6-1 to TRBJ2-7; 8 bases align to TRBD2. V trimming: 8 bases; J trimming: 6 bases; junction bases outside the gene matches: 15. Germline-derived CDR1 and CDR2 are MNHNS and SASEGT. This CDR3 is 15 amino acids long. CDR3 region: CASLAGGDEPAEQYF. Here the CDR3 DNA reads TGTGCCAGCCTCGCCGGGGGGGATGAGCCAGCCGAGCAGTACTTC.

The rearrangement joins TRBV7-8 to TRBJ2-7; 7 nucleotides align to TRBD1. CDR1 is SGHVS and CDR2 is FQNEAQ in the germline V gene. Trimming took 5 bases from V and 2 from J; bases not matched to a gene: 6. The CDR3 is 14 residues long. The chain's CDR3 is CASSQGQYPYEQYF. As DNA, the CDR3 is TGTGCCAGCAGCCAGGGACAGTACCCCTACGAGCAGTACTTC.

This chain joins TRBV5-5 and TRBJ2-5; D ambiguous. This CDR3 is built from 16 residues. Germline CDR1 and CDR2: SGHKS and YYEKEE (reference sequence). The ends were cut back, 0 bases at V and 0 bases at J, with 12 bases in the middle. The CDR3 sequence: CASSLAQAMYQETQYF. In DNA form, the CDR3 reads TGTGCCAGCAGCTTGGCCCAAGCTATGTACCAAGAGACCCAGTACTTC. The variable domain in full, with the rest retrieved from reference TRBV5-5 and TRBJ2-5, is DAGVTQSPTHLIKTRGQQVTLRCSPISGHKSVSWYQQVLGQGPQFIFQYYEKEERGRGNFPDRFSARQFPNYSSELNVNALLLGDSALYLCASSLAQAMYQETQYFGPGTRLLVL.

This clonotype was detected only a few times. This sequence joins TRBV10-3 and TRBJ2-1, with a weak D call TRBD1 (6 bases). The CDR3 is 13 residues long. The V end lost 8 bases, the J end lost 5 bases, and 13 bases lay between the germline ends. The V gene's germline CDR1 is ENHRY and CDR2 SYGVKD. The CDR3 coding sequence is TGTGCCATCTTCAAGGACAGAAACAATGAGCAGTTCTTC. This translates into CAIFKDRNNEQFF.

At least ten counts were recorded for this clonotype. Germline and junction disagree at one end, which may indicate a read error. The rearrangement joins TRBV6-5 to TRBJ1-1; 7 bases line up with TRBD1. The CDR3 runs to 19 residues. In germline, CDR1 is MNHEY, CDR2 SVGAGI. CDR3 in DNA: TGTGCCAGCAGTCACTCAATGGAGACAGGGCCGGCTATGAACACTGAAGCTTTCTTT. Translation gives CASSHSMETGPAMNTEAFF.